The 6 T cell receptor beta chains listed next were all sequenced from one sample in a study of control samples from healthy donors and cancer patients (dated by TCRdb to between 2020 and 2021). Library preparation used the immunoSEQ multiplex PCR assay. Drawn from immuneACCESS, this table holds only the in-frame rearrangements with V and J called that TCRdb kept. Clones are partly lost; checked studies trace under half to an unresolved V gene and leave the rest unexplained. The sample table lists 170,000 or so clones, around 94% of them with a count of one. 1.3% to 1.5% of the sample lies in the top ten. The sequenced sample was blood. These receptors were taken from a woman between 18 and 29 years old in good health.

The rearrangement links TRBV7-9 to TRBJ2-2, with TRBD1 identical over 10 bases. This CDR3 is built from 15 residues. The V segment lost 5 bases and the J segment 2 bases; nucleotides outside the gene matches: 2. CDR1 is SEHNR, CDR2 FQNEAQ, per germline (reference sequence). The CDR3 DNA reads TGTGCCAGCAGCAGGACAGGGGGAAACACCGGGGAGCTGTTTTTT. The encoded protein is CASSRTGGNTGELFF.

The chain links TRBV28 to TRBJ2-7, with D tentatively TRBD1 (6 bases). Germline CDR1 and CDR2: MDHEN and SYDVKM. The V end was cut by 7 bases, the J end by 0 bases, with 19 bases between. The CDR3 has 16 amino acids. The CDR3 loop reads CASINWNRDNSYEQYF. The DNA of the CDR3 is TGTGCCAGCATCAATTGGAACCGGGACAACTCCTACGAGCAGTACTTC.

The chain is built from TRBV2 and TRBJ1-2; D gene uncertain. V dropped 4 bases and J dropped 0 bases, with 6 bases sitting between them. Per germline, CDR1 SNHLY and CDR2 FYNNEI. This CDR3 is 13 amino acids long. The CDR3 DNA follows: TGTGCCAGCAGTGGGACCGCTAACTATGGCTACACCTTC. Translated: CASSGTANYGYTF.

The rearrangement uses TRBV29-1 and TRBJ1-2, with a weak D call TRBD1 (5 bases). The CDR3 length is 15 residues. Germline V gene data show CDR1 as SQVTM and CDR2 as ANQGSEA. The germline V and J ends were trimmed by 1 base and 0 bases, with 12 bases remaining between them. DNA of the CDR3: TGCAGCGTTGAAGGGTCAGGGTACCCTAACTATGGCTACACCTTC. Encoded protein: CSVEGSGYPNYGYTF.

The rearrangement links TRBV9 to TRBJ2-2; 13 bases fit TRBD2. The CDR3 runs to 16 residues. With V trimmed by 3 bases and J by 7 bases, 6 bases remained unmatched. Germline values: CDR1 SGDLS, CDR2 YYNGEE. The CDR3 is CASSDGTSGKYGELFF. The CDR3 coding sequence is TGTGCCAGCAGCGACGGGACTAGCGGGAAGTACGGGGAGCTGTTTTTT.

CDR3 DNA sequence: TGTGCCAGCAGCGCTGGGAGGACTAGCGGGAGGTACACAGATACGCAGTATTTT. Residues: CASSAGRTSGRYTDTQYF. V gene TRBV9 combines with J gene TRBJ2-3; 14 bases are a match to TRBD2. This CDR3 region has 18 residues. Trimming took 3 bases from V and 2 from J; bases not matched to a gene: 8. Looked up from germline, CDR1 is SGDLS and CDR2 is YYNGEE. Filled out from reference TRBV9 and TRBJ2-3, the complete variable domain reads DSGVTQTPKHLITATGQRVTLRCSPRSGDLSVYWYQQSLDQGLQFLIQYYNGEERAKGNILERFSAQQFPDLHSELNLSSLELGDSALYFCASSAGRTSGRYTDTQYFGPGTRLTVL.